The 5 T cell receptor beta chains in this list originate from one sample, sequenced in a study of blood T cells in healthy people across ages. A second PCR, run for about 7 to 11 cycles, used a sample-barcoded 5' primer plus a J-beta primer mix. TCRdb reprocessed the 5' RACE reads with MiXCR, giving one entry per CDR3 protein. Of 780,000 or so distinct CDR3 sequences detected, about 56% appear once; the ten largest clones hold roughly 24%. The material sequenced was blood. Every receptor here comes from a man in his forties in good health.

This clonotype was seen a single time. A much larger clone differs from this one at a single base, so this may be a read error. The chain has TRBV27 and TRBJ2-7; D call uncertain. CDR1 MNHEY and CDR2 SMNVEV come from the germline V gene (reference sequence). This CDR3 is 12 amino acids long. Trimming removed 5 bases from V and 0 bases from J, with 5 bases in between. CDR3 bases: TGTGCCAGCAGTGCCGCCTCCTACGAGCAGTACTTC. This gives the protein CASSAASYEQYF.

This clonotype was recorded a few times. The V call is TRBV12-3 or TRBV12-4, the J call TRBJ2-7; 13 bases line up with TRBD2. The end of the DNA is better explained by TRBJ2-5, so the J call may be wrong. The CDR3 extends over 15 amino acids. Here the CDR3 DNA reads TGTGCCAGCAGTCCTCCGGGACTAGCGGGGGAGACCCAGTACTTC. As protein: CASSPPGLAGETQYF.

This clonotype was seen a few times. CDR3 region: CASSQEAPAGSTDTQYF. CDR3 nucleotide sequence: TGTGCCAGCAGCCAAGAAGCGCCAGCGGGGAGCACAGATACGCAGTATTTT. The rearrangement links TRBV4-2 to TRBJ2-3; 7 positions match TRBD2. This CDR3 contains 17 residues. Germline V gives CDR1 LGHNA, CDR2 YNFKEQ. The ends lost 0 bases at V and 0 bases at J; junction bases unmatched: 6.

CDR3 sequence reads: CSARYRTQETQYF. The CDR3 nucleotides are TGCAGTGCTAGATACAGGACCCAAGAGACCCAGTACTTC. The chain uses TRBV20-1 and TRBJ2-5, with D tentatively TRBD1 (5 bases). V was trimmed by 2 bases and J by 1 base, leaving 8 bases between them. The germline V gene has CDR1 DFQATT and CDR2 SNEGSKA (reference sequence). The CDR3 contains 13 residues.

The chain carries TRBV5-1 and TRBJ2-3; TRBD1 agrees at 10 bases. CDR1 is SGHRS and CDR2 is YFSETQ in the germline V gene. The CDR3 loop spans 15 amino acids. Trimming removed 7 bases from V and 1 base from J; junction bases left unmatched: 6. CDR3 region: CASGRTGGRTDTQYF. DNA of the CDR3: TGCGCCAGCGGACGGACAGGGGGTCGCACAGATACGCAGTATTTT.